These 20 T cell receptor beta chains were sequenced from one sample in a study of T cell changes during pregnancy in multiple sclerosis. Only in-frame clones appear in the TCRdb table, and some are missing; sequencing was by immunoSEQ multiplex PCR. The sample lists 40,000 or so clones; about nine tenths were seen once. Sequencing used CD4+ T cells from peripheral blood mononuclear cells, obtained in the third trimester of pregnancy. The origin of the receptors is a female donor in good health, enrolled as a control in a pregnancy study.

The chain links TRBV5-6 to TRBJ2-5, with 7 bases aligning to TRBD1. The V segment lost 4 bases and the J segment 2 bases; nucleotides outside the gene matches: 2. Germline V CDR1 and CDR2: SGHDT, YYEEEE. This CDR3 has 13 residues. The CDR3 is CASSGDSQETQYF. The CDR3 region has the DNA TGTGCCAGCAGCGGGGACAGTCAAGAGACCCAGTACTTC. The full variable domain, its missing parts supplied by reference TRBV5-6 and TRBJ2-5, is DAGVTQSPTHLIKTRGQQVTLRCSPKSGHDTVSWYQQALGQGPQFIFQYYEEEERQRGNFPDRFSGHQFPNYSSELNVNALLLGDSALYLCASSGDSQETQYFGPGTRLLVL.

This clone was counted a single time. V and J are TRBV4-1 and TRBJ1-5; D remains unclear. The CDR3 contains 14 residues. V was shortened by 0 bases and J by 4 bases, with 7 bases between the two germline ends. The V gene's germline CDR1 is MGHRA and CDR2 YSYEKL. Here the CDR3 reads CASSQESLNQPQHF. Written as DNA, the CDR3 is TGCGCCAGCAGCCAAGAATCCCTGAATCAGCCCCAGCATTTT.

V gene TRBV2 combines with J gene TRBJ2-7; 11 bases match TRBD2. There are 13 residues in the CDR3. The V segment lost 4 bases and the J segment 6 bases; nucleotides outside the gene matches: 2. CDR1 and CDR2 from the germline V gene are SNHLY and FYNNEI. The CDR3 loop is CASSVLAGVEQYF. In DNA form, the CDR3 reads TGTGCCAGCAGTGTACTAGCGGGGGTCGAGCAGTACTTC.

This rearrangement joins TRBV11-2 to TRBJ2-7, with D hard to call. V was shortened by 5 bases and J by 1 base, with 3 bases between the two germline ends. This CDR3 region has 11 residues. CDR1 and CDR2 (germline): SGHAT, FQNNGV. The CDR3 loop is CASSPSYEQYF. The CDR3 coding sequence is TGTGCCAGCAGCCCGTCCTACGAGCAGTACTTC.

The CDR3 nucleotides are TGCGCCAGCAGCCCAGGAACCGGGACAGCCATAGACGAGCAGTACTTC. Translated: CASSPGTGTAIDEQYF. This chain links TRBV5-1 with TRBJ2-7; 7 bases are shared with TRBD1. The CDR3 covers 16 residues. CDR1 and CDR2 from the germline V gene are SGHRS and YFSETQ. Trimming took 4 bases from V and 5 from J; bases not matched to a gene: 15.

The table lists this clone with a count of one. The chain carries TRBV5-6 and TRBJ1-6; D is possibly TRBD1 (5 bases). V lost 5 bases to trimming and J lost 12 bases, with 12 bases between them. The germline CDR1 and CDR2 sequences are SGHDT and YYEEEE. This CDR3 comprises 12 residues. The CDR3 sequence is CASSPIGGPLHF. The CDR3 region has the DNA TGTGCCAGCAGTCCAATCGGGGGACCCCTCCACTTT.

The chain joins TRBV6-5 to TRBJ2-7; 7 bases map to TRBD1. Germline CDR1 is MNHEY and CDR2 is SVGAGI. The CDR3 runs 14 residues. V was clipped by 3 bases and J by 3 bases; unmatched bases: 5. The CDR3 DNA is TGTGCCAGCAGTTATACAGGGGCGGTCTACGAGCAGTACTTC. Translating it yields CASSYTGAVYEQYF.

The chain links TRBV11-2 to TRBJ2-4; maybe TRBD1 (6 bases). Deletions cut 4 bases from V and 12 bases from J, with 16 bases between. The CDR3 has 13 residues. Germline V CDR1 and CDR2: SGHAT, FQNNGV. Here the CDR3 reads CASSSLNRVTQYF. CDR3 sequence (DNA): TGTGCCAGCAGCTCACTGAACAGGGTAACTCAGTACTTC.

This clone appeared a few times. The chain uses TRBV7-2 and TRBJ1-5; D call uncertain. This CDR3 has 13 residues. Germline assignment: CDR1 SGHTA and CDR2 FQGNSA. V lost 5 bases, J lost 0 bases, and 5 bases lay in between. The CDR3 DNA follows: TGTGCCAGCAGCCGCGATAGCAATCAGCCCCAGCATTTT. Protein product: CASSRDSNQPQHF.

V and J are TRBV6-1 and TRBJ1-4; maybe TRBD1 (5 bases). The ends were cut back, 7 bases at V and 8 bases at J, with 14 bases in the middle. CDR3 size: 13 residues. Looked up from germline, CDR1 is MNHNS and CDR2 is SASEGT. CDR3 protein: CASKGLGPEKLFF. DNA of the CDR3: TGTGCCAGCAAGGGGTTAGGACCCGAAAAACTGTTTTTT.

This CDR3 is CASSVGRGSPLHF. In nucleotides, the CDR3 is TGTGCCAGCAGCGTAGGTAGAGGTTCACCCCTCCACTTT. The gene calls are TRBV9 and TRBJ1-6; D not certain. The CDR3 contains 13 residues. CDR1 is SGDLS, CDR2 YYNGEE, per germline. Trimming left V 0 bases short and J 9 bases short, with 7 bases between.

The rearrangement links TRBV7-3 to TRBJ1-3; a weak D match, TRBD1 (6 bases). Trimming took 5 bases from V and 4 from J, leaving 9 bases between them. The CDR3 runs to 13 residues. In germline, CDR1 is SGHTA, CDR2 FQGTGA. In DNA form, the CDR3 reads TGTGCCAGCAGCCCCCAGGGGGGAAACACCATATATTTT. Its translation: CASSPQGGNTIYF.

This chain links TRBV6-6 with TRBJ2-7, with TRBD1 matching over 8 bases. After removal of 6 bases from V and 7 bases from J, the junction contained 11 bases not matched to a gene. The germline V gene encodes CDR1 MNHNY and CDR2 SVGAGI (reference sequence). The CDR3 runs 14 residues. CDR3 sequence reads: CASSQTAHRGEQYF. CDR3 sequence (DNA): TGTGCCAGCAGCCAAACGGCTCACAGGGGGGAGCAGTACTTC.

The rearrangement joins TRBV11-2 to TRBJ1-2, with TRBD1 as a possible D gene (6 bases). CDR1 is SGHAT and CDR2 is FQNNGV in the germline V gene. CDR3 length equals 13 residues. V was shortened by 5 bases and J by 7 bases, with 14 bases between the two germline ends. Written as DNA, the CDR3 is TGTGCCAGCAGCCGACGAGGGGGGGTTGGCTACACCTTC. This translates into CASSRRGGVGYTF.

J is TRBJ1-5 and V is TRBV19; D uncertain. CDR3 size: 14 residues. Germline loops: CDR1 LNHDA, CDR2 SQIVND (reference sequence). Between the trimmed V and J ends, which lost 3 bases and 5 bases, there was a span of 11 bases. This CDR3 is CASSMWQSDQPQHF. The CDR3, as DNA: TGTGCCAGTAGTATGTGGCAGTCCGATCAGCCCCAGCATTTT.

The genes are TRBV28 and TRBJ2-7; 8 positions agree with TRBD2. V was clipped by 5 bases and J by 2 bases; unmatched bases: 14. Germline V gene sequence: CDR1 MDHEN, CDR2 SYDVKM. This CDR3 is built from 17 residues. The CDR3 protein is CASSMLDLRGRPYEQYF. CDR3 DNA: TGTGCCAGCAGTATGCTTGACCTTCGCGGGAGGCCCTACGAGCAGTACTTC.

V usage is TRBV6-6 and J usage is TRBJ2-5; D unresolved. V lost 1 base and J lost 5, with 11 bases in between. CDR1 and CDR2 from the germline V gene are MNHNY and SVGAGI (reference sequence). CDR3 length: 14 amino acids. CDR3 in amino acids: CASSYFSVGETQYF. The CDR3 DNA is TGTGCCAGCAGTTACTTCAGTGTCGGGGAGACCCAGTACTTC.

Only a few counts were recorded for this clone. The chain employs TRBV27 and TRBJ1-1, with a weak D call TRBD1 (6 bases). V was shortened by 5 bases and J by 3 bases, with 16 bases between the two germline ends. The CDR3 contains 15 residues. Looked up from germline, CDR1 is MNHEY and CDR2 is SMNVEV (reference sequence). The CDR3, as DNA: TGTGCCAGCAGTCTACATACTGGACAGTACACTGAAGCTTTCTTT. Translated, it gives CASSLHTGQYTEAFF.

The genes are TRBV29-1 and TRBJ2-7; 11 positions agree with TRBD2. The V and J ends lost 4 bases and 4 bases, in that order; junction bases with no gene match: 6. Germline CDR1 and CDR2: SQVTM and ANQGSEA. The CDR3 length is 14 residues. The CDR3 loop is CSVVVSGRAYEQYF. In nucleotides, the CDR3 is TGCAGCGTTGTAGTTAGCGGGAGGGCATACGAGCAGTACTTC.

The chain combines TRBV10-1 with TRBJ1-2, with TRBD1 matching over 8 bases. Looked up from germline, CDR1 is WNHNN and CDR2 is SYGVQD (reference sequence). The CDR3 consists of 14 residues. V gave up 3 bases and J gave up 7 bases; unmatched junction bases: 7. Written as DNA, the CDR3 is TGCGCCAGCAGTGATGACAGGGGCTACGGTGGCTACACCTTC. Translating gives CASSDDRGYGGYTF.